This T cell receptor (beta chain) is drawn from a study of cytomegalovirus exposure and HLA in healthy donors. Study outcomes and limitations: The authors enumerated under 200 TCR beta chains as linked to cytomegalovirus. CMV antigen specificity of three CMV-associated chains was confirmed in vitro. Per a later analysis, HLA-associated TCR beta chains showed more clonal expansion than other, equally common TCR beta chains.

PCR used 60 Vbeta primers and 13 Jbeta primers. Sequencing used immunoSEQ multiplex PCR; TCRdb keeps in-frame clones, though not all of them. This repertoire shows approximately 150,000 clones, approximately 78% found once; its top ten account for 4.3%. Points on this clone: What it binds is not known.

The sequenced sample was PBMCs. This TCR came from a woman aged 40 to 55 in good health and CMV-seropositive.

The CDR3 sequence: CASSDVRGGQGDGYTF. The CDR3 DNA sequence: TGTGCCAGCAGTGATGTCCGGGGGGGACAGGGGGATGGCTACACCTTC. V gene TRBV25-1 combines with J gene TRBJ1-2; 11 bases agree with TRBD1. CDR1 and CDR2 (germline): MGHDK, SYGVNS. This CDR3 spans 16 amino acids. V gave up 3 bases and J gave up 6 bases; unmatched junction bases: 9.